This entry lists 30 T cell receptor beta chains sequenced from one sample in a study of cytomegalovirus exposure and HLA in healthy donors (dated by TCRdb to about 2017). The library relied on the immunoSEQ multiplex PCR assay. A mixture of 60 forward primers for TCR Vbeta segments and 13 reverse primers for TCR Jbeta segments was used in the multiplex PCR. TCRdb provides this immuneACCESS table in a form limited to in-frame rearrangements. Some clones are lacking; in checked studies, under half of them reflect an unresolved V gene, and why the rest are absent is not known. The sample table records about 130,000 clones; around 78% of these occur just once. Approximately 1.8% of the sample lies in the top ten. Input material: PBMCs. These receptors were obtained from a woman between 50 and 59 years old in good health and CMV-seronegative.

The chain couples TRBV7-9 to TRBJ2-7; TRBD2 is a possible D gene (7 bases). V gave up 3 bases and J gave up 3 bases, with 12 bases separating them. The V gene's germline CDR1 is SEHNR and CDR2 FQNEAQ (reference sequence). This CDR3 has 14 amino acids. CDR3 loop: CASSFGGLDYEQYV. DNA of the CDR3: TGTGCCAGCAGCTTCGGGGGGCTAGACTACGAGCAGTACGTC.

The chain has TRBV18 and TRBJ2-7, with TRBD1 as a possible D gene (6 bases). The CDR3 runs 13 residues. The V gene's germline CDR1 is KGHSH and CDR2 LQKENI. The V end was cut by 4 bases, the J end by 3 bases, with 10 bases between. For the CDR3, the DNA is TGTGCCAGCTCACGCGACAGGAACTACGAGCAGTACTTC. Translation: CASSRDRNYEQYF.

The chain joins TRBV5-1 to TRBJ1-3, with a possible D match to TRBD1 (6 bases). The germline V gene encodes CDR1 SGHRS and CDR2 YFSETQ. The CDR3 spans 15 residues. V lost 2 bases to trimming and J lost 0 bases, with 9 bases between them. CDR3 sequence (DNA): TGCGCCAGCAGCTTAACAGGGCGCTCTGGAAACACCATATATTTT. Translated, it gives CASSLTGRSGNTIYF.

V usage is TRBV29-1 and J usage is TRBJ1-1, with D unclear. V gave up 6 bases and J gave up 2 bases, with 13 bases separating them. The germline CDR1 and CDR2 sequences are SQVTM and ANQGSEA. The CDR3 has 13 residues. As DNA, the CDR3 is TGCAGCGTACGCCCCCTTCTAAACACTGAAGCTTTCTTT. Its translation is CSVRPLLNTEAFF.

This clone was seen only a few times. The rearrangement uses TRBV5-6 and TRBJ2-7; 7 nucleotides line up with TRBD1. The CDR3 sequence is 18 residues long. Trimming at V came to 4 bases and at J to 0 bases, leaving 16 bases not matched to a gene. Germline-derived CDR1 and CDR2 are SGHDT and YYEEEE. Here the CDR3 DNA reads TGTGCCAGCAGCCTGAAACACTGGCTCCGGGACAGCTCCTACGAGCAGTACGTC. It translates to CASSLKHWLRDSSYEQYV.

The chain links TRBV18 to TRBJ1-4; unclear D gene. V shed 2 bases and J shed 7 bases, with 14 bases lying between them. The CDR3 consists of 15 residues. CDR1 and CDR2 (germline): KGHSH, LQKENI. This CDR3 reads CASSPFKGRGEKLFF. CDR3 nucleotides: TGTGCCAGCTCACCATTTAAGGGCCGGGGTGAAAAACTGTTTTTT.

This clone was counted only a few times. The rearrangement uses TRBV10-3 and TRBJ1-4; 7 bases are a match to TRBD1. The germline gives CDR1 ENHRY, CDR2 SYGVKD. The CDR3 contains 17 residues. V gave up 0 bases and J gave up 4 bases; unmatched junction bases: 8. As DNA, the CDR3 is TGTGCCATCAGTGAGTCTCGGCAGGGGGTTGATAATGAAAAACTGTTTTTT. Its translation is CAISESRQGVDNEKLFF.

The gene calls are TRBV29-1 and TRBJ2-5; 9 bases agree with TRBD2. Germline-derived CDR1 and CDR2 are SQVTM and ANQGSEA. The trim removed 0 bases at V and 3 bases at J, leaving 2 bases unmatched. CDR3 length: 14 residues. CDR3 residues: CSVEDSGGKETQYF. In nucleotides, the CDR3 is TGCAGCGTTGAAGATAGCGGGGGTAAAGAGACCCAGTACTTC.

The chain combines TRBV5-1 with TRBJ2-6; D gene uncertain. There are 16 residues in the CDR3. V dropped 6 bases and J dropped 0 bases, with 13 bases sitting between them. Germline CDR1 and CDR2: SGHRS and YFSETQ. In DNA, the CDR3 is TGCGCCAGCACCCGAACAAGAGGCTCTGGGGCCAACGTCCTGACTTTC. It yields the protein CASTRTRGSGANVLTF.

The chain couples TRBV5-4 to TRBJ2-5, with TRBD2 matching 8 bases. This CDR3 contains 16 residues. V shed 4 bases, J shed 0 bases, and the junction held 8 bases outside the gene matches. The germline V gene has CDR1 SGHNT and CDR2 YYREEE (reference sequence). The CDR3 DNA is TGTGCCAGCAGCCCCTCGGGGGGGTCGTACCAAGAGACCCAGTACTTC. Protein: CASSPSGGSYQETQYF.

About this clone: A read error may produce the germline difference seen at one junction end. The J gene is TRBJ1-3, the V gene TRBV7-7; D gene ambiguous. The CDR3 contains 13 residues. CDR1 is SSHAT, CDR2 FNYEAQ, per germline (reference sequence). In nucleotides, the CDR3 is TGTGCTAGCAGCTTAGATCTGCAGGACACCATATATTTT. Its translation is CASSLDLQDTIYF.

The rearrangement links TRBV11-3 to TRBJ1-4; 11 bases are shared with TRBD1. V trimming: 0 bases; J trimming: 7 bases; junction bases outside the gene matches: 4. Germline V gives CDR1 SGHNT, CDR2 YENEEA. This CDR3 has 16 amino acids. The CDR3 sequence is CASSLEIGTGGEKLFF. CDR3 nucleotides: TGTGCCAGCAGCTTAGAGATTGGGACAGGGGGTGAAAAACTGTTTTTT.

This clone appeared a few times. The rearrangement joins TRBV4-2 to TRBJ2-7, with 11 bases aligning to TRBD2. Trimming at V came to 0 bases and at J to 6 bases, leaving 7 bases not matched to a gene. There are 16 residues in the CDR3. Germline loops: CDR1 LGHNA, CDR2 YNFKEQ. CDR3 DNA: TGTGCCAGCAGCCAAGATTACCGGGGACTAGCGGTCGAGCAGTACTTC. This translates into CASSQDYRGLAVEQYF.

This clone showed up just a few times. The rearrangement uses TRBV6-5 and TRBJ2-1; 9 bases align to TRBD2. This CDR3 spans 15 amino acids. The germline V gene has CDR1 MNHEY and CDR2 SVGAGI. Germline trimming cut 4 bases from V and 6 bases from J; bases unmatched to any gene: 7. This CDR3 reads CASSFLETSGNEQFF. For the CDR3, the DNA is TGTGCCAGCAGTTTTCTCGAGACTAGCGGCAATGAGCAGTTCTTC.

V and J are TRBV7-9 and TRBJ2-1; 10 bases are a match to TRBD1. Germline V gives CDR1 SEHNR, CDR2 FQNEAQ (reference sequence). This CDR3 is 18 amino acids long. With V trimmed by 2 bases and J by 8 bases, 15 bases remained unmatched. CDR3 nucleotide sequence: TGTGCCAGCAGCTTATCTCCCGGGACAGGGGCCCCTTGGGATGAGCAGTTCTTC. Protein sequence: CASSLSPGTGAPWDEQFF.

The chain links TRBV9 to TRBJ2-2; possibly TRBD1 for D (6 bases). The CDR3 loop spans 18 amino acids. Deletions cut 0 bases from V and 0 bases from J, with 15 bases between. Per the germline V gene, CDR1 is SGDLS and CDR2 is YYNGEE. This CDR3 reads CASSVALTGVANTGELFF. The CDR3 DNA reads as TGTGCCAGCAGCGTAGCTCTGACAGGAGTTGCGAACACCGGGGAGCTGTTTTTT.

The CDR3 DNA follows: TGTGCCAGCAGCTTAGCTTCAGATGAAGGCTACACCTTC. Amino acids: CASSLASDEGYTF. The chain joins TRBV11-3 to TRBJ1-2; D is unclear. CDR3 length: 13 residues. CDR1 is SGHNT and CDR2 is YENEEA in the germline V gene. Trimming shortened V by 1 base and J by 8 bases, and 11 bases separated the two germline ends.

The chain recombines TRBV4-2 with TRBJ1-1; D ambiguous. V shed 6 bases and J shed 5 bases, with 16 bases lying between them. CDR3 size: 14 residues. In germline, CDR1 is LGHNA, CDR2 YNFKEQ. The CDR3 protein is CASSLTGSSTEAFF. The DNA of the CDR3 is TGTGCCAGCAGTCTAACGGGGAGCTCGACTGAAGCTTTCTTT.

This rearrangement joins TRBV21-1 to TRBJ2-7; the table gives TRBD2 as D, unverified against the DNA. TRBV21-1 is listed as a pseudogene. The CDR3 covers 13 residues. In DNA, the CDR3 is TGTGCCAGCAGCAAAGCGTTTGGGGGGGAGCAGTACGTC. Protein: CASSKAFGGEQYV.

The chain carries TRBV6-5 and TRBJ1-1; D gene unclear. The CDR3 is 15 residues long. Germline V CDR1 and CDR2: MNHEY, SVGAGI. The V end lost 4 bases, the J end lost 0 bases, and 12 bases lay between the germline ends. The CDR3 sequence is CASSSTAGLNTEAFF. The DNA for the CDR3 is TGTGCCAGCAGTTCGACTGCGGGGTTGAACACTGAAGCTTTCTTT.

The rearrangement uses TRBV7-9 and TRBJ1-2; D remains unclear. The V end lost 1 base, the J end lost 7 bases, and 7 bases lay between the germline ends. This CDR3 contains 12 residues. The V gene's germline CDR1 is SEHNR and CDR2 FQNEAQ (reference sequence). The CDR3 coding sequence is TGTGCCAGCAGCTTAGTCGAGGGTGGCTACACCTTC. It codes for CASSLVEGGYTF.

Here the CDR3 DNA reads TGTGCCAGCAGTTACTCGAGGGGGACGACCTATGGCTACACCTTC. Residues: CASSYSRGTTYGYTF. The genes are TRBV6-5 and TRBJ1-2, with D possibly matching TRBD1 (6 bases). The CDR3 contains 15 residues. The V gene's germline CDR1 is MNHEY and CDR2 SVGAGI. V lost 0 bases to trimming and J lost 4 bases, with 12 bases between them.

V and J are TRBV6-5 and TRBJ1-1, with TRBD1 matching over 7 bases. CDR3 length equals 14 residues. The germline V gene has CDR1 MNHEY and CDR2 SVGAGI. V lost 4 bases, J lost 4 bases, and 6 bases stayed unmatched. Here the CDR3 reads CASSLTGRRTEAFF. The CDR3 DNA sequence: TGTGCCAGCAGTTTGACAGGGCGCCGCACTGAAGCTTTCTTT.

CDR3 amino acids: CASSPEFQGGLPGANVLTF. The CDR3 nucleotides read TGTGCCAGCAGCCCTGAATTTCAGGGGGGCTTGCCTGGGGCCAACGTCCTGACTTTC. The chain links TRBV9 to TRBJ2-6, with D possibly matching TRBD1 (7 bases). V was clipped by 4 bases and J by 2 bases, with 22 bases between them. Germline CDR1 is SGDLS and CDR2 is YYNGEE. The CDR3 sequence is 19 residues long.

CDR3 nucleotide sequence: TGTGCCAGCAGCTTACCGGGACTTAGAGTTGAGCAGTACTTC. It is translated as CASSLPGLRVEQYF. The chain joins TRBV7-9 to TRBJ2-7; TRBD2 might be the D (6 bases). The V gene lost 2 bases and the J gene lost 7 bases, with 15 bases spanning the gap. The CDR3 is 14 residues long. Germline values: CDR1 SEHNR, CDR2 FQNEAQ (reference sequence).

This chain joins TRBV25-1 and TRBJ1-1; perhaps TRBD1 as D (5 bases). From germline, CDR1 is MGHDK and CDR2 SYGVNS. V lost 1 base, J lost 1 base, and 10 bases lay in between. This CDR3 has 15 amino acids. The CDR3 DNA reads TGTGCCAGCAGTGAATGGGGGGTAGAGAACACTGAAGCTTTCTTT. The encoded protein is CASSEWGVENTEAFF.

The DNA for the CDR3 is TGTGCCAGCAGCCAGGACCAGGCAGGGGGCGGAAGAGTTGGACAGCCCCAGCATTTT. This gives the protein CASSQDQAGGGRVGQPQHF. The chain employs TRBV4-2 and TRBJ1-5; 8 positions match TRBD1. The CDR3 consists of 19 residues. Germline V gives CDR1 LGHNA, CDR2 YNFKEQ. The V segment lost 3 bases and the J segment 7 bases; nucleotides outside the gene matches: 20.

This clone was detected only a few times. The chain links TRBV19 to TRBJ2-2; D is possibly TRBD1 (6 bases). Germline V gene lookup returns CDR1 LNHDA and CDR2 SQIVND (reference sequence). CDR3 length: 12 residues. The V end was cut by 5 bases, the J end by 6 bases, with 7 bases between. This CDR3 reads CASSQGPGELFF. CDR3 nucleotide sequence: TGTGCCAGTAGTCAGGGGCCCGGGGAGCTGTTTTTT.

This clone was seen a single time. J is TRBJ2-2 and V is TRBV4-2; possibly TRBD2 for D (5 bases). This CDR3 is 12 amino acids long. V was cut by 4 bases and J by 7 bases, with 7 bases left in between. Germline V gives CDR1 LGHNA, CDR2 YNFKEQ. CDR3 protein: CASSLRGGELFF. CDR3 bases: TGTGCCAGCAGCCTTCGGGGCGGGGAGCTGTTTTTT.

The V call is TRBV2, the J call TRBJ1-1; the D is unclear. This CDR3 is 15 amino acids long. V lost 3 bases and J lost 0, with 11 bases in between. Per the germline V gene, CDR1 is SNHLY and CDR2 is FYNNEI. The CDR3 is CASSDPGRMNTEAFF. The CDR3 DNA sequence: TGTGCCAGCAGTGATCCAGGCAGGATGAACACTGAAGCTTTCTTT.